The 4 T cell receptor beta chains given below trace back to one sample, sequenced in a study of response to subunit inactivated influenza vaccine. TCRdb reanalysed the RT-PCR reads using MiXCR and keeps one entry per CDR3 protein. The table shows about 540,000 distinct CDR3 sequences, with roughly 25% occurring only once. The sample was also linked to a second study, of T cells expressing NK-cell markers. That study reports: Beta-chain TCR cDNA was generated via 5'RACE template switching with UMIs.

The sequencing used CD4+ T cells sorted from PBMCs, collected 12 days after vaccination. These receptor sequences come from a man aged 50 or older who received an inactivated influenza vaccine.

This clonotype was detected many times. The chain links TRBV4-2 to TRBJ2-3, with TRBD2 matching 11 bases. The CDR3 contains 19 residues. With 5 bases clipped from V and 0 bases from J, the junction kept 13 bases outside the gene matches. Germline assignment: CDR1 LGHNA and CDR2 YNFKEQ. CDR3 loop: CASSARTSGGSSSTDTQYF. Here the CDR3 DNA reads TGTGCCAGCAGCGCCCGCACTAGCGGGGGATCCTCTAGCACAGATACGCAGTATTTT.

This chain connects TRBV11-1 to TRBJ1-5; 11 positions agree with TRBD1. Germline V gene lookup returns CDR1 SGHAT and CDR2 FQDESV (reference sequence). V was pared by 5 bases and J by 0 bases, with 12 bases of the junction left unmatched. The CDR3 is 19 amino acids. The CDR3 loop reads CASSRDWGQGVFSNQPQHF. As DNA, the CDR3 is TGTGCCAGCAGCCGGGATTGGGGACAGGGGGTTTTTAGCAATCAGCCCCAGCATTTT.

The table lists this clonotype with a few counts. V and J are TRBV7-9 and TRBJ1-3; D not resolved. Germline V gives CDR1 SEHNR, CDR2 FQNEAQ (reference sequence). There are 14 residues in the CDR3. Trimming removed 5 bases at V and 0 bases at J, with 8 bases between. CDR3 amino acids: CASSPWSSGNTIYF. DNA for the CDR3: TGTGCCAGCAGCCCCTGGAGCTCTGGAAACACCATATATTTT.

The CDR3 region is CASSVASGGSGELFF. CDR3 bases: TGTGCCAGCAGCGTTGCTAGCGGGGGGTCCGGGGAGCTGTTTTTT. This chain links TRBV9 with TRBJ2-2, with TRBD2 matching over 11 bases. CDR3 size: 15 residues. V lost 2 bases, J lost 6 bases, and 3 bases stayed unmatched. In germline, CDR1 is SGDLS, CDR2 YYNGEE.